These 27 T cell receptor beta chains were sequenced from one sample in a study of blood T cell repertoires in COVID-19. TCRdb's copy holds only in-frame clones and misses some; the assay was immunoSEQ multiplex PCR. The sample lists 200,000 to 250,000 clones; around 80% were seen once. Input material: peripheral blood. The source is an older woman with acute or convalescent COVID-19.

The count of this clone is one. This chain connects TRBV9 to TRBJ2-7; TRBD2 aligns across 8 bases. The length of the CDR3 is 17 residues. Germline V CDR1 and CDR2: SGDLS, YYNGEE. The J segment lost 3 bases and the V segment lost 3 bases, leaving 14 bases of the junction unmatched. The CDR3 sequence: CASSERSGTSGLYEQYF. The CDR3 coding sequence is TGTGCCAGCAGCGAAAGATCAGGGACTAGTGGGCTCTACGAGCAGTACTTC.

The rearrangement links TRBV5-1 to TRBJ2-1; 14 bases map to TRBD2. The trim removed 4 bases at V and 7 bases at J, leaving 4 bases unmatched. Germline CDR1 is SGHRS and CDR2 is YFSETQ. This CDR3 spans 15 amino acids. DNA for the CDR3: TGCGCCAGCAGCCTGGGACTAGCGGGAGCTAATGAGCAGTTCTTC. Its translation is CASSLGLAGANEQFF.

The rearrangement links TRBV7-3 to TRBJ2-2, with D possibly being TRBD1 (7 bases). The V gene lost 0 bases and the J gene lost 3 bases, with 17 bases spanning the gap. Germline lookup yields CDR1 SGHTA and CDR2 FQGTGA. This CDR3 contains 18 residues. The CDR3 sequence is CASSLTRRGTGDTGELFF. The CDR3 DNA reads TGTGCCAGCAGCTTAACAAGGAGGGGAACAGGGGACACCGGGGAGCTGTTTTTT.

As for this clone: The same CDR3 is also encoded by other DNA sequences in this sample. The chain has TRBV7-2 and TRBJ2-1; 8 nucleotides align to TRBD1. Germline CDR1 is SGHTA and CDR2 is FQGNSA. This CDR3 region has 15 residues. The junction had 7 bases not matched to a gene; V was cut back by 5 bases and J by 4 bases. The CDR3 region has the DNA TGTGCCAGCAGCCTCGGGACAGGCAGATACAATGAGCAGTTCTTC. Its protein product is CASSLGTGRYNEQFF.

This clone was counted a few times. The chain links TRBV28 to TRBJ1-3; D is unclear. Germline-derived CDR1 and CDR2 are MDHEN and SYDVKM. The CDR3 runs 13 residues. Between the trimmed V and J ends, which lost 2 bases and 4 bases, there was a span of 6 bases. The CDR3 loop reads CASSLTEGNTIYF. CDR3 nucleotide sequence: TGTGCCAGCAGTTTAACAGAGGGAAACACCATATATTTT.

The chain combines TRBV29-1 with TRBJ2-7; 14 nucleotides align to TRBD2. The CDR3 has 17 residues. V was clipped by 6 bases and J by 2 bases; unmatched bases: 12. Per germline, CDR1 SQVTM and CDR2 ANQGSEA. The CDR3 nucleotides are TGCAGCGTCCTGGCTGGGACTAGCGGGAGACCCACCTACGAGCAGTACTTC. Its protein product is CSVLAGTSGRPTYEQYF.

This chain uses TRBV5-4 with TRBJ2-1, with 8 positions matching TRBD2. The germline gives CDR1 SGHNT, CDR2 YYREEE (reference sequence). Losses at the gene ends were 1 base for V and 7 bases for J; bases not matched to a gene: 7. The CDR3 contains 15 residues. Here the CDR3 reads CASSLFAGGENEQFF. The CDR3 DNA reads as TGTGCCAGCAGCTTGTTCGCGGGAGGAGAAAATGAGCAGTTCTTC. Looking up the rest from reference TRBV5-4 and TRBJ2-1 gives the full variable domain: ETGVTQSPTHLIKTRGQQVTLRCSSQSGHNTVSWYQQALGQGPQFIFQYYREEENGRGNFPPRFSGLQFPNYSSELNVNALELDDSALYLCASSLFAGGENEQFFGPGTRLTVL.

The chain employs TRBV3-1 (or the pseudogene TRBV3-2) and TRBJ2-7; D uncertain. The CDR3 is made up of 15 amino acids. With 0 bases removed from V and 0 bases from J, the gap between germline ends came to 9 bases. The germline V gene encodes CDR1 LGHDT and CDR2 YNNKEL (reference sequence). The CDR3 loop is CASSQDTRISYEQYF. The CDR3 DNA sequence: TGTGCCAGCAGCCAAGACACTCGCATCTCCTACGAGCAGTACTTC.

The chain employs TRBV27 and TRBJ2-7, with TRBD2 matching over 9 bases. The length of the CDR3 is 15 residues. Germline V gives CDR1 MNHEY, CDR2 SMNVEV (reference sequence). The V segment lost 8 bases and the J segment 2 bases; nucleotides outside the gene matches: 10. Here the CDR3 reads CASAGGYGGAYEQYF. DNA of the CDR3: TGTGCCAGCGCGGGAGGGTATGGGGGGGCCTACGAGCAGTACTTC.

This chain uses TRBV28 with TRBJ1-1, with D perhaps TRBD1 (5 bases). V was pared by 0 bases and J by 10 bases, with 6 bases between. The CDR3 spans 11 residues. The germline V gene encodes CDR1 MDHEN and CDR2 SYDVKM. DNA of the CDR3: TGTGCCAGCAGTTTATGGGGGGGAGCTTTCTTT. Translation: CASSLWGGAFF.

This rearrangement joins TRBV18 to TRBJ2-1; 7 bases match TRBD1. Germline V lookup: CDR1 KGHSH, CDR2 LQKENI. The CDR3 consists of 12 residues. Trimming removed 5 bases from V and 7 bases from J; junction bases left unmatched: 2. For the CDR3, the DNA is TGTGCCAGCTCAAGGGGGCAGAATGAGCAGTTCTTC. Translating gives CASSRGQNEQFF.

The chain has TRBV3-1 (or the pseudogene TRBV3-2) and TRBJ2-7, with a weak D call TRBD2 (6 bases). This CDR3 region has 14 residues. Trimming removed 4 bases at V and 6 bases at J, with 16 bases between. Per germline, CDR1 LGHDT and CDR2 YNNKEL (reference sequence). The CDR3 spells CASSRGGLPAEQYF. The CDR3 coding sequence is TGTGCCAGCAGCCGCGGCGGACTACCCGCCGAGCAGTACTTC.

This sequence joins TRBV18 and TRBJ2-7; D ambiguous. The CDR3 is 15 residues long. Trimming stripped 2 bases from V and 4 bases from J, with 15 bases between. Germline assignment: CDR1 KGHSH and CDR2 LQKENI. The CDR3 reads CASSPTSGSLYEQYF. Written as DNA, the CDR3 is TGTGCCAGCTCACCAACGTCAGGTTCATTATACGAGCAGTACTTC.

The gene calls are TRBV28 and TRBJ1-1, with TRBD1 matching 8 bases. The CDR3 has 19 amino acids. CDR1 MDHEN and CDR2 SYDVKM come from the germline V gene. The V segment lost 5 bases and the J segment 2 bases; nucleotides outside the gene matches: 19. CDR3 protein: CASSSIRQGSGYQNTEAFF. The CDR3, as DNA: TGTGCCAGCAGTAGCATCAGACAGGGGTCGGGGTATCAAAACACTGAAGCTTTCTTT.

The chain employs TRBV21-1 and TRBJ2-1; the DNA was not compared with TRBD2, the D call given in the table. TRBV21-1 is a pseudogene locus. CDR3 length equals 12 residues. The CDR3 DNA reads TGTGCCAGTTCGACTAGTACGGATGAGCAGTTCTTC. Its translation is CASSTSTDEQFF.

In its sample, this clone was seen once. The chain carries TRBV14 and TRBJ2-1; D may be TRBD2 (6 bases). This CDR3 spans 16 amino acids. Germline V gene sequence: CDR1 SGHDN, CDR2 FVKESK. The V gene lost 0 bases and the J gene lost 8 bases, with 17 bases spanning the gap. DNA of the CDR3: TGTGCCAGCAGCCAAGAGGAAGGTCTAGCGAGATATGAGCAGTTCTTC. Amino acid sequence: CASSQEEGLARYEQFF.

This chain joins TRBV9 and TRBJ2-5; 10 positions agree with TRBD2. From germline, CDR1 is SGDLS and CDR2 YYNGEE. The V segment lost 3 bases and the J segment 2 bases; nucleotides outside the gene matches: 13. The CDR3 runs to 18 residues. This chain's CDR3 is CASSEGTIWTSGQETQYF. The CDR3 DNA is TGTGCCAGCAGCGAGGGGACTATATGGACTAGCGGACAAGAGACCCAGTACTTC.

The chain is built from TRBV5-5 and TRBJ2-7, with D uncertain. Germline V gene lookup returns CDR1 SGHKS and CDR2 YYEKEE (reference sequence). CDR3 length: 13 amino acids. Deletions cut 2 bases from V and 3 bases from J, with 9 bases between. In nucleotides, the CDR3 is TGTGCCAGCAGCTTACTCGATGACTACGAGCAGTACTTC. Translating it yields CASSLLDDYEQYF.

V gene TRBV10-2 combines with J gene TRBJ2-3, with D perhaps TRBD2 (6 bases). The CDR3 runs 15 residues. Germline V gene lookup returns CDR1 WSHSY and CDR2 SAAADI. Trimming cost V 6 bases and J 7 bases, with 20 bases left between them. CDR3 protein: CASRDHSGMTYTQYF. In DNA form, the CDR3 reads TGCGCCAGCAGGGACCATAGCGGTATGACCTATACGCAGTATTTT.

This clone has a single count. The J gene is TRBJ2-1, the V gene TRBV7-2; 7 bases agree with TRBD2. The V gene's germline CDR1 is SGHTA and CDR2 FQGNSA. This CDR3 has 14 amino acids. V trimming: 1 base; J trimming: 5 bases; junction bases outside the gene matches: 2. CDR3 nucleotides: TGTGCCAGCAGCTTAGTTGGGACTAACAATGAGCAGTTCTTC. Translating it yields CASSLVGTNNEQFF.

The chain joins TRBV7-8 to TRBJ1-5, with 9 bases identical to TRBD1. CDR3 length: 15 amino acids. The germline gives CDR1 SGHVS, CDR2 FQNEAQ. The V gene end was trimmed by 6 bases and the J gene end by 2 bases; junction bases not matched to a gene: 5. Here the CDR3 reads CASSEQGAGNQPQHF. CDR3 DNA sequence: TGTGCCAGCAGTGAACAGGGGGCTGGCAATCAGCCCCAGCATTTT.

The rearrangement links TRBV7-8 to TRBJ2-2, with D possibly being TRBD2 (5 bases). This CDR3 has 16 residues. V was shortened by 5 bases and J by 3 bases, with 16 bases between the two germline ends. The germline CDR1 and CDR2 sequences are SGHVS and FQNEAQ. The CDR3 DNA reads TGTGCCAGCAGCCCTGGAGGACTCTCTGACACCGGGGAGCTGTTTTTT. It translates to CASSPGGLSDTGELFF.

This chain joins TRBV5-1 and TRBJ2-3, with TRBD2 matching 9 bases. Germline V gives CDR1 SGHRS, CDR2 YFSETQ. The CDR3 consists of 15 residues. V shed 0 bases, J shed 5 bases, and the junction held 4 bases outside the gene matches. The CDR3 coding sequence is TGCGCCAGCAGCTTGGGTGCGGGAGGGGTAGATACGCAGTATTTT. Translation: CASSLGAGGVDTQYF.

The rearrangement uses TRBV6-1 and TRBJ2-1; TRBD2 agrees at 10 bases. The trim removed 4 bases at V and 0 bases at J, leaving 15 bases unmatched. The length of the CDR3 is 20 residues. Per the germline V gene, CDR1 is MNHNS and CDR2 is SASEGT. Here the CDR3 DNA reads TGTGCCAGCAGTGGGTTGGGGTTTGCTAGCGGGAGAAGCTCCTACAATGAGCAGTTCTTC. Its translation is CASSGLGFASGRSSYNEQFF.

This clone occurred many times. DNA of the CDR3: TGTGCCAGCAGCCCTCGGACAGGTCCCTCAAATTCACCCCTCCACTTT. It encodes CASSPRTGPSNSPLHF. The rearrangement joins TRBV7-9 to TRBJ1-6; 7 positions agree with TRBD1. With V trimmed by 5 bases and J by 7 bases, 11 bases remained unmatched. This CDR3 is built from 16 residues. From germline, CDR1 is SEHNR and CDR2 FQNEAQ (reference sequence).

The chain couples TRBV5-1 to TRBJ2-7; weak D call: TRBD2 (6 bases). V was cut by 6 bases and J by 0 bases, with 13 bases left in between. Germline lookup yields CDR1 SGHRS and CDR2 YFSETQ. This CDR3 spans 14 amino acids. CDR3 DNA: TGCGCCAGCAACCGACTAGAAGGCTCCTACGAGCAGTACTTC. This codes for CASNRLEGSYEQYF.

The sample holds one count of this clone. Other DNA sequences from this sample encode an identical CDR3 as well. The V gene is TRBV5-1, the J gene TRBJ1-1; the D is unclear. This CDR3 has 14 amino acids. CDR1 is SGHRS, CDR2 YFSETQ, per germline. The V and J ends lost 1 base and 1 base respectively, with 8 bases between them. The CDR3 region has the DNA TGCGCCAGCAGCTTGTCCGGAGCGAACACTGAAGCTTTCTTT. Its translation is CASSLSGANTEAFF.